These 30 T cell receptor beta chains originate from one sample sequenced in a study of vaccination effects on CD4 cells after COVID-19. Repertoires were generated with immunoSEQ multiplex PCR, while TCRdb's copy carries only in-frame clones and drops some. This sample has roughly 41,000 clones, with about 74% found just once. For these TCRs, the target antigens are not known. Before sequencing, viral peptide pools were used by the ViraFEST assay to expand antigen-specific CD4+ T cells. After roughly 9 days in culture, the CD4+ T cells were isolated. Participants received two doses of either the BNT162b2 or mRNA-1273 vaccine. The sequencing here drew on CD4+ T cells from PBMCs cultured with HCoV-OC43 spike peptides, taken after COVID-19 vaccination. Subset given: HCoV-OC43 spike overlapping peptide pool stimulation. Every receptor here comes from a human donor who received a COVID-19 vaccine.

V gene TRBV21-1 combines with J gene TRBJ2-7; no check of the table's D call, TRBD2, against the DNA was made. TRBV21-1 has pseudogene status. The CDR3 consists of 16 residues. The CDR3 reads CASSNFFLAGLYEQYF. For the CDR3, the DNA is TGTGCCAGCAGCAATTTCTTTCTAGCGGGATTATACGAGCAGTACTTC.

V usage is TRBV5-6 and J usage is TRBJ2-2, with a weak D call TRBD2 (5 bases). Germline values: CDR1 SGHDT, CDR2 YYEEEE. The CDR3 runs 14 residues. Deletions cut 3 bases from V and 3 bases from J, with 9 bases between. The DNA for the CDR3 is TGTGCCAGCAGCTATAGAGGGCACACCGGGGAGCTGTTTTTT. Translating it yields CASSYRGHTGELFF.

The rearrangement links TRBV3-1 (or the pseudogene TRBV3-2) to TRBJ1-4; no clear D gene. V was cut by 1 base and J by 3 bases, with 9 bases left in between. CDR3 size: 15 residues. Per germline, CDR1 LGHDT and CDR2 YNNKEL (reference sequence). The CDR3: CASSQGPLANEKLFF. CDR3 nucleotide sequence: TGTGCCAGCAGCCAAGGCCCATTGGCTAATGAAAAACTGTTTTTT.

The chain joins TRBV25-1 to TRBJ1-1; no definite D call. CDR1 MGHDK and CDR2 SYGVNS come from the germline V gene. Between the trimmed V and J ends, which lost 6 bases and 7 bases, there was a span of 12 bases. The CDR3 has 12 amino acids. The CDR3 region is CASRGRTGEAFF. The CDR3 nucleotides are TGTGCCAGCAGGGGTCGTACCGGTGAAGCTTTCTTT.

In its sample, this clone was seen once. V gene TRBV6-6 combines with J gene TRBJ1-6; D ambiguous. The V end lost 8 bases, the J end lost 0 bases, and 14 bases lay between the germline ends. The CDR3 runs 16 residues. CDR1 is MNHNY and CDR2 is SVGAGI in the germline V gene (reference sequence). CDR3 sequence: CASFPEQSSYNSPLHF. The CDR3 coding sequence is TGTGCCAGCTTCCCCGAGCAGAGCTCCTATAATTCACCCCTCCACTTT.

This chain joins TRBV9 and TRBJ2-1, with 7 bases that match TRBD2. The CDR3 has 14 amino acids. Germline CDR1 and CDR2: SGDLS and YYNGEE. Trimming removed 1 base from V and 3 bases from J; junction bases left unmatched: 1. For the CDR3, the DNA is TGTGCCAGCAGCGTATCTAGCGGCTACAATGAGCAGTTCTTC. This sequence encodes CASSVSSGYNEQFF. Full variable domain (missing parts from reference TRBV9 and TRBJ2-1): DSGVTQTPKHLITATGQRVTLRCSPRSGDLSVYWYQQSLDQGLQFLIQYYNGEERAKGNILERFSAQQFPDLHSELNLSSLELGDSALYFCASSVSSGYNEQFFGPGTRLTVL.

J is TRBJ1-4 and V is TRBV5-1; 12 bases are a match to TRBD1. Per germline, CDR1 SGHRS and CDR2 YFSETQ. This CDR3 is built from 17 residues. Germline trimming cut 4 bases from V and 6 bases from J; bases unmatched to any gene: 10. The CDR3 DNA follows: TGCGCCAGCAGCCGGGGACAGGGGGCCTCGAGGGATGAAAAACTGTTTTTT. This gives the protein CASSRGQGASRDEKLFF.

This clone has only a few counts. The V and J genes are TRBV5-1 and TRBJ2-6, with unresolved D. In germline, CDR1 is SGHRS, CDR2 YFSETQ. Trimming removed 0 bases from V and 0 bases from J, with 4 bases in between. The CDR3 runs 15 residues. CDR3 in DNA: TGCGCCAGCAGCTTGGAGGTCTCTGGGGCCAACGTCCTGACTTTC. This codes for CASSLEVSGANVLTF. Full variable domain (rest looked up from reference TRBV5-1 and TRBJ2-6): KAGVTQTPRYLIKTRGQQVTLSCSPISGHRSVSWYQQTPGQGLQFLFEYFSETQRNKGNFPGRFSGRQFSNSRSEMNVSTLELGDSALYLCASSLEVSGANVLTFGAGSRLTVL.

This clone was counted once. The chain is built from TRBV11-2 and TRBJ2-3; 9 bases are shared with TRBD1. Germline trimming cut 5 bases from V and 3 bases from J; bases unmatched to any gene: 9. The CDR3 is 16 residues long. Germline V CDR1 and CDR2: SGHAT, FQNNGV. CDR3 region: CASSTRTGESTDTQYF. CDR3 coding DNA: TGTGCCAGCAGCACTAGGACAGGGGAGTCGACAGATACGCAGTATTTT.

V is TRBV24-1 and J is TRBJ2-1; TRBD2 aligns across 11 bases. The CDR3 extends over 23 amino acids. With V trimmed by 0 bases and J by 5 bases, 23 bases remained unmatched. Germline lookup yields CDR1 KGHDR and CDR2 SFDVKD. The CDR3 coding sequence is TGTGCCACCAGTGATTTGCTCCCGGGGGTAGCGGGAGGGCAGGATCCATTCCACAATGAGCAGTTCTTC. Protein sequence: CATSDLLPGVAGGQDPFHNEQFF.

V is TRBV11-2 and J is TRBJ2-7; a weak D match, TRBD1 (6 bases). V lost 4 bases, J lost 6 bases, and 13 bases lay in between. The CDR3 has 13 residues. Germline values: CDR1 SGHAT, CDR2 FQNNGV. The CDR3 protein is CASSSENRAEQYF. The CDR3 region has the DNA TGTGCCAGCAGCTCAGAAAACAGGGCCGAGCAGTACTTC.

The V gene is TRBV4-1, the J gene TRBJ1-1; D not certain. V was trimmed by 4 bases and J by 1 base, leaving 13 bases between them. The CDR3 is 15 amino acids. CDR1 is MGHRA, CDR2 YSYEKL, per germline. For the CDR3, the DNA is TGCGCCAGCAGCCCTCTAGGACGGTCGAACACTGAAGCTTTCTTT. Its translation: CASSPLGRSNTEAFF.

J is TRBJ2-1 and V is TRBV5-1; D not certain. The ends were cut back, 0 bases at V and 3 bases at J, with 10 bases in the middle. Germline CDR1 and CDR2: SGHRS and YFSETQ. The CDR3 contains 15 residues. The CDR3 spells CASSLDGHSYNEQFF. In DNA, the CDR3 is TGCGCCAGCAGCTTGGACGGGCACAGCTACAATGAGCAGTTCTTC.

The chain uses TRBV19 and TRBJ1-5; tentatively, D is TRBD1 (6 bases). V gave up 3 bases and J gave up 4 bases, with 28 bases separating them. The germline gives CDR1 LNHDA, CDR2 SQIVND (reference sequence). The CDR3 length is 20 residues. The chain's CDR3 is CASSIGYQDPGVGRNQPQHF. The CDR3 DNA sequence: TGTGCCAGTAGTATTGGGTACCAAGATCCAGGGGTAGGGCGGAATCAGCCCCAGCATTTT.

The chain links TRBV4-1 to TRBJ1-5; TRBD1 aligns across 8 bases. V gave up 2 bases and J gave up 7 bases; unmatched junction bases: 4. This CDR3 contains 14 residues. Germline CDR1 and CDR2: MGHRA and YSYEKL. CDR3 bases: TGCGCCAGCAGCCAACAGGGGGCCTACCAGCCCCAGCATTTT. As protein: CASSQQGAYQPQHF.

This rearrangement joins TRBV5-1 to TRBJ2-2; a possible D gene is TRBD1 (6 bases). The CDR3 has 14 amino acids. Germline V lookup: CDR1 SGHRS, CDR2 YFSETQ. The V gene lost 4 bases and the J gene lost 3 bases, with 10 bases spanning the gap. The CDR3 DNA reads TGCGCCAGCAGCGCACGGACAGACACCGGGGAGCTGTTTTTT. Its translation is CASSARTDTGELFF.

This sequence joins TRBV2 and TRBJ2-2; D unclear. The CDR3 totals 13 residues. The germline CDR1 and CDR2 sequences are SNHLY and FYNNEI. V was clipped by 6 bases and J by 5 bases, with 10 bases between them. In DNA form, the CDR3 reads TGTGCCAGCAGCCCACGATGGACCGGGGAGCTGTTTTTT. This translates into CASSPRWTGELFF.

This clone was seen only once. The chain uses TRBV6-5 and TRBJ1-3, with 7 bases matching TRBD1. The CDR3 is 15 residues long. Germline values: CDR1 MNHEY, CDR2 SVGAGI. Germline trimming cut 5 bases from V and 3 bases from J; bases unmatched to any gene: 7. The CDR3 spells CASSLDRAVGNTIYF. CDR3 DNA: TGTGCCAGCAGTCTAGACAGGGCCGTTGGAAACACCATATATTTT.

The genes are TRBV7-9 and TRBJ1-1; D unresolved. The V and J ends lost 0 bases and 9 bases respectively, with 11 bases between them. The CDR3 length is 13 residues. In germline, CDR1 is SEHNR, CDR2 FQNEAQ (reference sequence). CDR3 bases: TGTGCCAGCAGCTTAGCCGGGGAAGCAAAAGCTTTCTTT. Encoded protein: CASSLAGEAKAFF.

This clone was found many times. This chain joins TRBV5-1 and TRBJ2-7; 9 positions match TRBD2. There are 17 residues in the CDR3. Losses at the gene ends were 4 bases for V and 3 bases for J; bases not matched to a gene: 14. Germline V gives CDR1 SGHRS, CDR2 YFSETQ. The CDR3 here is CASSQDSYSGGLYEQYF. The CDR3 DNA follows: TGCGCCAGCAGCCAAGACTCCTATAGCGGGGGCCTCTACGAGCAGTACTTC. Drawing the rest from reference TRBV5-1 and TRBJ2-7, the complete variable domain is KAGVTQTPRYLIKTRGQQVTLSCSPISGHRSVSWYQQTPGQGLQFLFEYFSETQRNKGNFPGRFSGRQFSNSRSEMNVSTLELGDSALYLCASSQDSYSGGLYEQYFGPGTRLTVT.

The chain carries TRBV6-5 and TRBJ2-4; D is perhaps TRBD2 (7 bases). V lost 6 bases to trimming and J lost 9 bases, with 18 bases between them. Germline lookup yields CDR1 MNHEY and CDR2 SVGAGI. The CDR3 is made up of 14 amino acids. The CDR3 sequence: CASRRGAGATIQYF. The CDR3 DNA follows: TGTGCCAGCAGGAGGGGCGCGGGGGCAACCATTCAGTACTTC.

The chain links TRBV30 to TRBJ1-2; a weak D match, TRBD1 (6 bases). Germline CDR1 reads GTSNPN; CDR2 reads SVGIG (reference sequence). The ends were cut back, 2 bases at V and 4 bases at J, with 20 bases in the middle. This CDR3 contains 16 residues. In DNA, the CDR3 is TGTGCCTGGAGTTCCATTGGGTCGGTAGGGGGCTATGGCTACACCTTC. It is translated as CAWSSIGSVGGYGYTF.

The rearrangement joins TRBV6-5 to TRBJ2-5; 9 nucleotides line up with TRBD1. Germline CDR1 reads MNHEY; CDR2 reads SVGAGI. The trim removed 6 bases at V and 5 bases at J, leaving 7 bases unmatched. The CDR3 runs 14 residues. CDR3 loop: CASSSTGGRETQYF. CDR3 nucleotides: TGTGCCAGCAGCTCAACAGGGGGCCGGGAGACCCAGTACTTC.

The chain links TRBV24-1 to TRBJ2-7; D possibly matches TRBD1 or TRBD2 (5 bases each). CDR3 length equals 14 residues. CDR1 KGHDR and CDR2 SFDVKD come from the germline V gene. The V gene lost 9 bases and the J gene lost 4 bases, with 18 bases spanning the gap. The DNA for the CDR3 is TGTGCCACCGCGCAGGGAGAGAGGAGATACGAGCAGTACTTC. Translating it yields CATAQGERRYEQYF.

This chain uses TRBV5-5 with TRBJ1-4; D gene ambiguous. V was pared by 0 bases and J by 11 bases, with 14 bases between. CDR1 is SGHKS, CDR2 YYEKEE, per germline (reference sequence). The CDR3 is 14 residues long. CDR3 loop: CASSLADPVGKLFF. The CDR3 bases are TGTGCCAGCAGCTTGGCAGACCCAGTAGGGAAACTGTTTTTT.

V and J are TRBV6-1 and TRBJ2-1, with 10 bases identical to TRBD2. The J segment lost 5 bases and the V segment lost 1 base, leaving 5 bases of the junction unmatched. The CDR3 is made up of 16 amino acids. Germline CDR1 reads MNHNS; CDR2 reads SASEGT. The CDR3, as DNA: TGTGCCAGCAGTGAAGGGCTAGCGGGGGCCGACAATGAGCAGTTCTTC. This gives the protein CASSEGLAGADNEQFF.

The CDR3 DNA reads as TGCGCCAGCAGCTTGGGCAGCGGGGGGACCTACGAGCAGTACTTC. It is translated as CASSLGSGGTYEQYF. The genes are TRBV5-1 and TRBJ2-7; 9 bases are shared with TRBD2. Unmatched junction bases numbered 3, after V lost 0 bases and J lost 2 bases. Germline V lookup: CDR1 SGHRS, CDR2 YFSETQ. CDR3 length: 15 residues.

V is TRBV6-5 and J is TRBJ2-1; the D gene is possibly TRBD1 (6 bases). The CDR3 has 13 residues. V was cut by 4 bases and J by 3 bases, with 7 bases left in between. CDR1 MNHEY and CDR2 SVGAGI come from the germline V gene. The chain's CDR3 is CASSSRGYNEQFF. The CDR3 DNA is TGTGCCAGCAGTTCCAGGGGCTACAATGAGCAGTTCTTC.

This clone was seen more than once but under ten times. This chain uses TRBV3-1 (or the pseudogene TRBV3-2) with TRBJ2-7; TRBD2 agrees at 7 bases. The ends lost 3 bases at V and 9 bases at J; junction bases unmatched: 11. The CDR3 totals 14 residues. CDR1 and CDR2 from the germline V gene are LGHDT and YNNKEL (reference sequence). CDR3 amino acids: CASSQTLREGGQYF. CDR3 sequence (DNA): TGTGCCAGCAGCCAGACTCTGAGGGAGGGTGGGCAGTACTTC.

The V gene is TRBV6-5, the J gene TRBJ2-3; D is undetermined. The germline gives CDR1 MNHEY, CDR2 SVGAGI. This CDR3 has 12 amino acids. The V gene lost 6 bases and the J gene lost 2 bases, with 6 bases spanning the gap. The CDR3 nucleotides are TGTGCCAGCAGACTCATCACAGATACGCAGTATTTT. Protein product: CASRLITDTQYF.